Presented here are 24 T cell receptor beta chains from one specimen sequenced in a study of T cells expressing NK-cell markers. Reprocessing the 5' RACE reads, TCRdb reports a single entry for every CDR3 protein and omits DNA. Across 300,000 to 500,000 distinct CDR3 sequences, the top ten clones capture around a tenth of the sample. The sequenced sample consisted of blood T cells: a sorted CD56 or NKG2C T cell subset, CD4+ or CD8+ T cells, or bulk PBMC T cells (not recorded which). These receptors were obtained from a woman aged 50 to 65 in good health.

The genes are TRBV12-3 or TRBV12-4 and TRBJ1-2; TCRdb's D call, TRBD1, is unchecked because there is no DNA. This CDR3 spans 17 amino acids. The CDR3 sequence: CASSWSGLTQLDHGYTF.

The V and J genes are TRBV12-3 or TRBV12-4 and TRBJ2-3; TCRdb names TRBD1, which stays unverified in the absence of DNA. The CDR3 length is 16 residues. This CDR3 reads CASSFRGTRAPNTQYF.

The V gene is TRBV10-3, the J gene TRBJ2-7. Looked up from germline, CDR1 is ENHRY and CDR2 is SYGVKD. This CDR3 has 11 amino acids. CDR3 sequence: CAISEFGEQYF.

The rearrangement joins TRBV20-1 to TRBJ1-1; TCRdb outputs TRBD1, but without DNA this stays unchecked. The V gene's germline CDR1 is DFQATT and CDR2 SNEGSKA (reference sequence). The CDR3 consists of 14 residues. The CDR3 sequence: CSAREGSPNTEAFF.

The V and J genes are TRBV7-9 and TRBJ2-1; the TCRdb call, TRBD1, lacks DNA for checking. The germline V gene has CDR1 SEHNR and CDR2 FQNEAQ (reference sequence). The CDR3 totals 15 residues. CDR3 loop: CASSLQDRVRNEQFF.

The chain's CDR3 is CASSVVELQPWTTQYF. V is TRBV9 and J is TRBJ2-3. The CDR3 has 16 residues. The germline gives CDR1 SGDLS, CDR2 YYNGEE.

The rearrangement uses TRBV9 and TRBJ2-3; TCRdb names TRBD2, which stays unverified in the absence of DNA. CDR1 and CDR2 (germline): SGDLS, YYNGEE. CDR3 length: 16 residues. CDR3 sequence reads: CASSVGTSGRSDTQYF. Full variable domain (outside the CDR3, taken from reference TRBV9 and TRBJ2-3): DSGVTQTPKHLITATGQRVTLRCSPRSGDLSVYWYQQSLDQGLQFLIQYYNGEERAKGNILERFSAQQFPDLHSELNLSSLELGDSALYFCASSVGTSGRSDTQYFGPGTRLTVL.

The V gene is TRBV19, the J gene TRBJ2-2. Germline CDR1 reads LNHDA; CDR2 reads SQIVND (reference sequence). The CDR3 runs 15 residues. Here the CDR3 reads CASSIDRPVTGELFF.

The J gene is TRBJ1-6, the V gene TRBV4-2; TCRdb names TRBD1, which stays unverified in the absence of DNA. Germline V gene lookup returns CDR1 LGHNA and CDR2 YNFKEQ. The CDR3 runs 16 residues. The CDR3 spells CASSQEGQGQNSPLHF.

This chain joins TRBV12-3 or TRBV12-4 and TRBJ2-5; the TCRdb call, TRBD1, lacks DNA for checking. This CDR3 is built from 18 residues. The CDR3 loop reads CASSSPTRTEKGTETQYF.

The rearrangement joins TRBV11-2 to TRBJ2-1. Germline CDR1 reads SGHAT; CDR2 reads FQNNGV. This CDR3 is 13 amino acids long. The chain's CDR3 is CASSFSELNEQFF.

The CDR3 sequence is CASSLPASAEQFF. The V call is TRBV5-1, the J call TRBJ2-1; TCRdb proposes TRBD2, but this gene call is untestable without DNA. The CDR3 runs 13 residues. In germline, CDR1 is SGHRS, CDR2 YFSETQ.

The genes are TRBV27 and TRBJ2-4; TCRdb calls TRBD2, which cannot be checked without DNA. Germline values: CDR1 MNHEY, CDR2 SMNVEV (reference sequence). The CDR3 has 17 residues. CDR3 sequence: CASSPPPTSTGKNIQYF.

The chain links TRBV20-1 to TRBJ2-1; TCRdb gives TRBD2 as the D gene, but with no DNA this cannot be confirmed. The CDR3 length is 12 residues. The germline V gene has CDR1 DFQATT and CDR2 SNEGSKA (reference sequence). CDR3 residues: CSQRGEYNEQFF.

This chain links TRBV5-4 with TRBJ1-1; TCRdb gives TRBD1 as the D gene, but with no DNA this cannot be confirmed. Germline CDR1 and CDR2: SGHNT and YYREEE (reference sequence). The CDR3 contains 13 residues. The CDR3 reads CASSFRDSQLAFF.

The gene calls are TRBV27 and TRBJ2-5; TCRdb calls TRBD2, which cannot be checked without DNA. Germline CDR1 is MNHEY and CDR2 is SMNVEV (reference sequence). There are 15 residues in the CDR3. The CDR3 is CASSSGGRGRETQYF.

The chain combines TRBV2 with TRBJ2-4; TCRdb indicates TRBD2, and absent DNA this call remains unverified. Per the germline V gene, CDR1 is SNHLY and CDR2 is FYNNEI. This CDR3 has 13 amino acids. CDR3 in amino acids: CASSETTRGIQYF.

This chain connects TRBV7-9 to TRBJ1-1; there is no DNA to check the TCRdb D call of TRBD1. This CDR3 spans 15 amino acids. Germline CDR1 and CDR2: SEHNR and FQNEAQ (reference sequence). The CDR3 reads CASSLVAGGRTEAFF. The complete variable domain, with remaining parts taken from reference TRBV7-9 and TRBJ1-1, reads DTGVSQNPRHKITKRGQNVTFRCDPISEHNRLYWYRQTLGQGPEFLTYFQNEAQLEKSRLLSDRFSAERPKGSFSTLEIQRTEQGDSAMYLCASSLVAGGRTEAFFGQGTRLTVV.

The V call is TRBV5-1, the J call TRBJ1-4; lacking DNA, the TRBD1 call made by TCRdb goes unchecked. Germline V CDR1 and CDR2: SGHRS, YFSETQ. The CDR3 has 15 residues. The CDR3 sequence: CASSLDGTPGEKLFF.

The rearrangement joins TRBV6-5 to TRBJ2-5; TCRdb selects TRBD1, and the lack of DNA leaves this call unchecked. Looked up from germline, CDR1 is MNHEY and CDR2 is SVGAGI. CDR3 size: 13 residues. This chain's CDR3 is CASSYRQGVSQYF.

The CDR3 region is CASSPRQGSRNEKLFF. The chain links TRBV3-1 to TRBJ1-4. The CDR3 length is 16 residues. CDR1 is LGHDT, CDR2 YNNKEL, per germline (reference sequence).

The gene calls are TRBV12-3 or TRBV12-4 and TRBJ2-2. CDR3 length equals 14 residues. The CDR3 is CASTPRHLTGELFF.

The rearrangement uses TRBV7-2 and TRBJ2-7; TCRdb calls TRBD2, which cannot be checked without DNA. The germline CDR1 and CDR2 sequences are SGHTA and FQGNSA. CDR3 length: 15 amino acids. CDR3 region: CASSLVGSGNGEQYF. The whole variable domain, remainder taken from reference TRBV7-2 and TRBJ2-7, is GAGVSQSPSNKVTEKGKDVELRCDPISGHTALYWYRQSLGQGLEFLIYFQGNSAPDKSGLPSDRFSAERTGGSVSTLTIQRTQQEDSAVYLCASSLVGSGNGEQYFGPGTRLTVT.

This rearrangement joins TRBV30 to TRBJ2-5; checking the TCRdb D call of TRBD2 is not possible without DNA. This CDR3 has 14 amino acids. In germline, CDR1 is GTSNPN, CDR2 SVGIG (reference sequence). The chain's CDR3 is CASSAAGVQETQYF.